This is a list of T cell receptor beta chains from one sample in a study of shared clonotypes between healthy human individuals. Produced via immunoSEQ multiplex PCR; TCRdb's table is partial and in-frame only. This sample yields 2 million to 3 million clones, of which roughly nine tenths are seen a single time; more than 0.12% belongs to the top ten. The sequenced material came from naive CD4+ T cells sorted from blood. The receptors were gathered from a man aged 18 to 30 in good health. Both conserved end residues are part of each CDR3. D genes are given only for firm matches. Rows give clone size only sometimes, using once, few, many, or a class for an expanded clone.

D gene	V gene	clone size	J gene	CDR3 DNA	CDR3 protein
NA	TRBV6-5	once	TRBJ2-7	TGTGCCAGCAGTTACTCCCTGGTGGGAGGCCTTGTAGAGCAGTACTTC	CASSYSLVGGLVEQYF
NA	TRBV29-1	NA	TRBJ1-2	TGCAGCGTTTCTGACCCGGCAGACTATGGCTACACCTTC	CSVSDPADYGYTF
NA	TRBV28	NA	TRBJ1-1	TGTGCCAGCAGTTTCCCCGGACGGTCGGGCGCTGAAGCTTTCTTT	CASSFPGRSGAEAFF
NA	TRBV10-3	NA	TRBJ1-5	TGTGCCATCAGTGAAGGGCCAGGGGCCGGCAATCAGCCCCAGCATTTT	CAISEGPGAGNQPQHF
TRBD1	TRBV7-2	NA	TRBJ2-7	TGTGCCAGCAGCTCCACGGGACAGCCCTCCTACGAGCAGTACTTC	CASSSTGQPSYEQYF
NA	TRBV4-1	NA	TRBJ1-2	TGCGCCAGCAGCCAAGATCGGTTAGGAGGGCTGACCTACACCTTC	CASSQDRLGGLTYTF
NA	TRBV6-6	NA	TRBJ1-2	TGTGCCAGCAGTTATGCCAGGGCATATGGCTACACCTTC	CASSYARAYGYTF
NA	TRBV5-1	NA	TRBJ1-4	TGCGCCAGCAGCTTGGGACCGTCAGATGAAAAACTGTTTTTT	CASSLGPSDEKLFF
NA	TRBV10-1	NA	TRBJ2-3	TGCGCCAGCAGTGGGGCCAGAGGAGGGGGCACAGATACGCAGTATTTT	CASSGARGGGTDTQYF
NA	TRBV5-1	NA	TRBJ2-3	TGCGCCAGCAGCTTGGGGTCCGGGACCAGCACAGATACGCAGTATTTT	CASSLGSGTSTDTQYF
NA	TRBV7-7	NA	TRBJ2-5	TGTGCTAGCGGTCGGGAGTTGGAGACCCAGTACTTC	CASGRELETQYF
NA	TRBV30	NA	TRBJ1-2	TGTGCCTGGAGTGAAGGGGACAACTATGGCTACACCTTC	CAWSEGDNYGYTF
TRBD1	TRBV25-1	NA	TRBJ2-7	TGTGCCAGCAGTGACGGACAGGGTCCTTACGAGCAGTACTTC	CASSDGQGPYEQYF
TRBD1	TRBV4-1	NA	TRBJ2-5	TGCGCCAGCAGCCAAGATGGGACAGGGAAAGAGACCCAGTACTTC	CASSQDGTGKETQYF
TRBD2	TRBV28	NA	TRBJ2-5	TGTGCCAGCAGTTTACCATCGGGGGGGTTCCAAGAGACCCAGTACTTC	CASSLPSGGFQETQYF
NA	TRBV19	NA	TRBJ2-1	TGTGCCAGTAGTATAGGTTGGAGTAATGAGCAGTTCTTC	CASSIGWSNEQFF
NA	TRBV6-4	NA	TRBJ1-3	TGTGCCAGCAGTGAGAGTCCGGGAAACACCATATATTTT	CASSESPGNTIYF
NA	TRBV5-6	NA	TRBJ1-2	TGTGCCAGCAGCGTGACCGGAGAGAGCTATGGCTACACCTTC	CASSVTGESYGYTF
NA	TRBV30	NA	TRBJ1-4	TGTGCCTGGAAGCCCTTCTCAGGGATTAATGAAAAACTGTTTTTT	CAWKPFSGINEKLFF
TRBD2	TRBV9	NA	TRBJ2-2	TGTGCCAGCAGCGGTCGACTAGCGGGAGGCCGGAACACCGGGGAGCTGTTTTTT	CASSGRLAGGRNTGELFF
TRBD1	TRBV19	NA	TRBJ2-4	TGTGCCAGTAGAGGGACAGGCAAAAACATTCAGTACTTC	CASRGTGKNIQYF
NA	TRBV30	NA	TRBJ2-5	TGTGCCTGGTCCAGGCTCTCGCGGGCGGAGACCCAGTACTTC	CAWSRLSRAETQYF
NA	TRBV5-4	NA	TRBJ1-1	TGTGCCAGCAGCGAGAGCCCAATGGGGGGCACTGGGACTGAAGCTTTCTTT	CASSESPMGGTGTEAFF